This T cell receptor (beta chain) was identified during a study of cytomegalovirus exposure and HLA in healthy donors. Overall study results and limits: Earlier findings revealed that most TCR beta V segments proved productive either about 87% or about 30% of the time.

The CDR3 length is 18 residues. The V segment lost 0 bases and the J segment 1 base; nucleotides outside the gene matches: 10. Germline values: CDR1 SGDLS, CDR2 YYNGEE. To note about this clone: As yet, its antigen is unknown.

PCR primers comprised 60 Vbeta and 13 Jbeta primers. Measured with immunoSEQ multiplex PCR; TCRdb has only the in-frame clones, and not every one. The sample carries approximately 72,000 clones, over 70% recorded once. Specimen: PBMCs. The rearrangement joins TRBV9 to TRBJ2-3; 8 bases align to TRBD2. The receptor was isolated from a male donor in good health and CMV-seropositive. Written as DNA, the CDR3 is TGTGCCAGCAGCGTAGCTCCAGCGGGGGTCGGGGGCACAGATACGCAGTATTTT. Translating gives CASSVAPAGVGGTDTQYF.